The 10 T cell receptor beta chains presented below share a single source sample, sequenced in a study of OX40 agonist ivuxolimab in advanced cancers. Sequencing used immunoSEQ multiplex PCR; TCRdb keeps in-frame clones, though not all of them. In the table there are tens of thousands of clones, 85% to 90% of which are singletons. Source: CD4+ or CD8+ T cells sorted from blood, taken in a trial of the OX40 agonist ivuxolimab. These receptor sequences come from an adult with an advanced solid tumor such as melanoma, head and neck, liver or kidney cancer.

This clone was observed a single time. The chain couples TRBV10-2 to TRBJ2-2, with 8 bases fitting TRBD1. The CDR3 runs to 14 residues. The germline V gene encodes CDR1 WSHSY and CDR2 SAAADI. Losses at the gene ends were 6 bases for V and 5 bases for J; bases not matched to a gene: 5. The CDR3 bases are TGCGCCAGCAGCCGGGACAGGCCTACCGGGGAGCTGTTTTTT. This codes for CASSRDRPTGELFF.

This chain connects TRBV5-8 to TRBJ2-2, with 8 bases that match TRBD1. V lost 4 bases, J lost 4 bases, and 6 bases stayed unmatched. This CDR3 contains 15 residues. The germline V gene encodes CDR1 SGHTS and CDR2 YDEGEE. Written as DNA, the CDR3 is TGTGCCAGCAGCCTCGACAGGGGACGCACCGGGGAGCTGTTTTTT. Translating it yields CASSLDRGRTGELFF.

The rearrangement joins TRBV10-3 to TRBJ1-1; D is undetermined. V gave up 4 bases and J gave up 0 bases, with 12 bases separating them. The germline gives CDR1 ENHRY, CDR2 SYGVKD. This CDR3 has 15 residues. CDR3 loop: CAISGNEGMNTEAFF. CDR3 in DNA: TGTGCCATCAGTGGGAATGAGGGTATGAACACTGAAGCTTTCTTT.

The CDR3, as DNA: TGTGCCAGCAGCTTATACCAGCGGGGGGGCAAAGATACGCAGTATTTT. It codes for CASSLYQRGGKDTQYF. V and J are TRBV7-9 and TRBJ2-3, with TRBD2 identical over 10 bases. The CDR3 has 16 amino acids. CDR1 and CDR2 (germline): SEHNR, FQNEAQ (reference sequence). Trimming removed 2 bases from V and 5 bases from J; junction bases left unmatched: 7. Looking up the rest from reference TRBV7-9 and TRBJ2-3 gives the full variable domain: DTGVSQNPRHKITKRGQNVTFRCDPISEHNRLYWYRQTLGQGPEFLTYFQNEAQLEKSRLLSDRFSAERPKGSFSTLEIQRTEQGDSAMYLCASSLYQRGGKDTQYFGPGTRLTVL.

This clone occurred a few times. The chain uses TRBV7-9 and TRBJ1-2; D unclear. With 5 bases removed from V and 6 bases from J, the gap between germline ends came to 13 bases. Per the germline V gene, CDR1 is SEHNR and CDR2 is FQNEAQ (reference sequence). This CDR3 has 13 amino acids. The CDR3 sequence is CASSTSGVDGYTF. CDR3 nucleotides: TGTGCCAGCAGCACATCCGGGGTCGATGGCTACACCTTC.

The chain combines TRBV12-2 with TRBJ2-7. TRBV12-2 is described as a pseudogene. The CDR3 consists of 14 residues. The CDR3 DNA reads TGTGCAAGTCGCCCACCCCGAGAGGGGTGGGAGCAGTACTTC. This translates into CASRPPREGWEQYF.

The chain uses TRBV19 and TRBJ1-1; D is unresolved. Germline CDR1 reads LNHDA; CDR2 reads SQIVND (reference sequence). Trimming shortened V by 4 bases and J by 1 base, and 22 bases separated the two germline ends. This CDR3 comprises 18 residues. CDR3 in amino acids: CASSRPPRQATENTEAFF. In DNA form, the CDR3 reads TGTGCCAGTAGTAGACCCCCCCGGCAGGCGACGGAGAACACTGAAGCTTTCTTT.

This clone appeared a single time. This rearrangement joins TRBV19 to TRBJ1-5; the D is unclear. Trimming removed 3 bases at V and 6 bases at J, with 12 bases between. CDR1 and CDR2 from the germline V gene are LNHDA and SQIVND (reference sequence). The CDR3 contains 14 residues. The CDR3 protein is CASSIGSAVQPQHF. For the CDR3, the DNA is TGTGCCAGTAGTATTGGGTCCGCCGTTCAGCCCCAGCATTTT.

The V call is TRBV5-5, the J call TRBJ2-1, with 10 bases aligning to TRBD2. V gave up 4 bases and J gave up 8 bases; unmatched junction bases: 12. The germline V gene encodes CDR1 SGHKS and CDR2 YYEKEE (reference sequence). The CDR3 extends over 16 amino acids. CDR3 nucleotide sequence: TGTGCCAGCAGCAGACGCCTTACCGGGACTAGCGATGAGCAGTTCTTC. Translation: CASSRRLTGTSDEQFF.

The chain employs TRBV5-4 and TRBJ2-5; TRBD2 matches at 12 bases. The CDR3 spans 15 residues. Germline CDR1 is SGHNT and CDR2 is YYREEE (reference sequence). V lost 6 bases, J lost 4 bases, and 7 bases stayed unmatched. The CDR3 DNA reads TGTGCCAGCACTAGCGGGGGGGGCCTTCTAGAGACCCAGTACTTC. This codes for CASTSGGGLLETQYF.